Described below is a single T cell receptor beta chain sequence and its context. The CDR3 consists of 15 residues. V lost 0 bases and J 4 bases, leaving 13 bases between the germline ends. CDR1 SQVTM and CDR2 ANQGSEA come from the germline V gene. This specimen comes from a study of blood T cell repertoires in COVID-19. Background on the study: Material from acute and convalescent COVID-19 was sourced from the United States, Italy and Spain. T cells, B-cell-depleted T cells, or PBMCs supplied cDNA or gDNA.

Per the original methods: Using reference gene primer amplification, nucleated cell counts were estimated. TCRdb's table, derived via immunoSEQ multiplex PCR, lists solely in-frame clones and lacks some. That table gives V, J and clone size, and the DNA gave D and trimming. The sample holds about 300,000 clones, approximately 88% seen once. Sequencing used peripheral blood. The chain recombines TRBV29-1 with TRBJ1-3, with a tentative D call TRBD1 (6 bases). The clonotype was recovered from a woman in her 30s who had recovered from COVID-19. CDR3 residues: CSVEENVGQGNTIYF. CDR3 sequence (DNA): TGCAGCGTTGAAGAAAACGTAGGACAGGGAAACACCATATATTTT. The full variable domain, completed using reference TRBV29-1 and TRBJ1-3, is SAVISQKPSRDICQRGTSLTIQCQVDSQVTMMFWYRQQPGQSLTLIATANQGSEATYESGFVIDKFPISRPNLTFSTLTVSNMSPEDSSIYLCSVEENVGQGNTIYFGEGSWLTVV.